One T cell receptor (beta chain) is described in this entry. The data stem from a study of blood T cell repertoires in COVID-19. Study summary: Some COVID-19 samples were acute and others convalescent; all came from the United States, Italy and Spain. The cDNA or gDNA used as material had been derived from T cells, B-cell-depleted T cells, or PBMCs.

Germline V gene data show CDR1 as SEHNR and CDR2 as FQNEAQ (reference sequence). The CDR3 sequence is 15 residues long. V was trimmed by 2 bases and J by 2 bases, leaving 11 bases between them. Per the study methods: Amplification from reference gene primers served as the basis for estimated nucleated cell counts. Libraries were prepared by immunoSEQ multiplex PCR; TCRdb keeps only in-frame clonotypes and omits some of them. For V, J and clone size, that table is used; D and trimming come from the DNA. The sample includes nearly 60,000 clones, 90% seen only once; the top ten take about an eighth. Sequenced material: peripheral blood. This TCR was sampled from a man aged 60-69 years with active COVID-19. This rearrangement joins TRBV7-9 to TRBJ2-3; weak D call: TRBD1 (5 bases). The CDR3 is CASSLWAGNTDTQYF. Written as DNA, the CDR3 is TGTGCCAGCAGCTTATGGGCAGGGAACACAGATACGCAGTATTTT.